The 4 T cell receptor beta chains given below trace back to one sample, sequenced in a study of blood T cell repertoires in COVID-19. The repertoire was sequenced with immunoSEQ multiplex PCR; TCRdb's copy has only in-frame clones and lacks some. The sample lists approximately 240,000 clones; roughly nine tenths were seen once. Sequenced input: PBMCs or T cells enriched from blood (not recorded which). Source of these receptors: a woman aged 50 to 60 in a cohort exposed to, infected with or recovered from COVID-19 (not recorded which).

The chain carries TRBV10-3 and TRBJ1-4, with D possibly matching TRBD1 (5 bases). V was pared by 0 bases and J by 0 bases, with 14 bases between. The CDR3 has 18 amino acids. Germline V gene lookup returns CDR1 ENHRY and CDR2 SYGVKD. The CDR3: CAISESPGSGATNEKLFF. CDR3 bases: TGTGCCATCAGTGAGTCTCCAGGGTCGGGTGCAACTAATGAAAAACTGTTTTTT.

This chain connects TRBV6-5 to TRBJ2-3; the D gene is possibly TRBD1 (5 bases). CDR3 length: 14 amino acids. V lost 6 bases and J lost 0, with 10 bases in between. Germline V lookup: CDR1 MNHEY, CDR2 SVGAGI. The CDR3 spells CASRRQLSTDTQYF. The CDR3 region has the DNA TGTGCCAGCAGACGACAGCTTAGCACAGATACGCAGTATTTT.

The chain joins TRBV4-1 to TRBJ2-2; tentatively, D is TRBD2 (5 bases). Germline V gene data show CDR1 as MGHRA and CDR2 as YSYEKL. V was trimmed by 3 bases and J by 2 bases, leaving 16 bases between them. This CDR3 has 17 residues. CDR3 bases: TGCGCCAGCAGCCATGAGATTAACGGGATTAACACCGGGGAGCTGTTTTTT. It is translated as CASSHEINGINTGELFF.

The CDR3 spells CASSARGGGKGFGYTF. DNA for the CDR3: TGTGCCAGCAGCGCCCGCGGGGGAGGAAAAGGGTTTGGCTACACCTTC. The gene calls are TRBV9 and TRBJ1-2; TRBD1 is a possible D gene (5 bases). Trimming cost V 3 bases and J 7 bases, with 22 bases left between them. CDR3 length: 16 residues. The V gene's germline CDR1 is SGDLS and CDR2 YYNGEE.